This T cell receptor beta chain was observed in a study of radiation and T cells in renal cell carcinoma. Study-wide points: No pretreatment tumor biopsies were available for baseline clonotypes. In blood, top tumor clones expanded by 2 weeks, shrinking by 4.

The time point here: blood 2 weeks post-SBRT. Treatment in this sample: 15 Gy SBRT to primary tumor, nephrectomy 4 weeks later. Radiation-treated patients gave blood at baseline, week 2 and week 4. The trim removed 5 bases at V and 5 bases at J, leaving 11 bases unmatched. CDR3 size: 16 residues. The V gene's germline CDR1 is SGHTA and CDR2 FQGNSA. As concerns this clone: Its specificity is not known.

The table came from immunoSEQ multiplex PCR; TCRdb's copy has only in-frame clones and leaves some out. Among some 150,000 clones, roughly 87% were seen once, and the ten largest hold roughly 13%. This chain uses TRBV7-2 with TRBJ2-1; 8 bases align to TRBD2. Sequenced here: blood, sampled from a patient whose treatment included radiotherapy and nephrectomy. This clonotype was obtained from a woman in her fifties or sixties with renal cell carcinoma. The CDR3 DNA follows: TGTGCCAGCAGCAAGAGCGGGGGTAGCTTGAACAATGAGCAGTTCTTC. It is translated as CASSKSGGSLNNEQFF.